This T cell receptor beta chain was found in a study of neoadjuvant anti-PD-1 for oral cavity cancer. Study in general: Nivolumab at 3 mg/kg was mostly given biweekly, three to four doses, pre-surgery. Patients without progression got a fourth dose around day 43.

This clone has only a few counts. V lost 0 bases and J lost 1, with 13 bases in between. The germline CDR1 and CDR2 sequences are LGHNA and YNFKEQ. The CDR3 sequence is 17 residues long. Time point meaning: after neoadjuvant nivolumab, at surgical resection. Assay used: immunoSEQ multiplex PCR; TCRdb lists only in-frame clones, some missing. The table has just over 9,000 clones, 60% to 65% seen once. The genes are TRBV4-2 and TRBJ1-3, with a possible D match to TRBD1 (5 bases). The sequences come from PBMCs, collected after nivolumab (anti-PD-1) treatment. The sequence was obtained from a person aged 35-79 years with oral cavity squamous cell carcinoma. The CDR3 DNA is TGTGCCAGCAGCCAAGATCTAGGCGCAGGGTCTGGAAACACCATATATTTT. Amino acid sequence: CASSQDLGAGSGNTIYF.